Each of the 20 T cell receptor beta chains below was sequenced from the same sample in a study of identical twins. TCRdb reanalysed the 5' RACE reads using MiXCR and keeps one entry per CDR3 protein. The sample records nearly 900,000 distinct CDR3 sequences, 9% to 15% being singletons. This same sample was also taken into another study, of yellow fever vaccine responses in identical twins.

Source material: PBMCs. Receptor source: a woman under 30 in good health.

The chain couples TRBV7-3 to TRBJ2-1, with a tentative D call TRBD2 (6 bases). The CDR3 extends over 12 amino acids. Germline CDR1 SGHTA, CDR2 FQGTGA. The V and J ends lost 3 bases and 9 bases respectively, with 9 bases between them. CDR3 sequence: CASSFASAEQFF. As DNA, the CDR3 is TGTGCCAGCAGCTTCGCTAGCGCTGAGCAGTTCTTC. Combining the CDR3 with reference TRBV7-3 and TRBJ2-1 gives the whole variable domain GAGVSQTPSNKVTEKGKYVELRCDPISGHTALYWYRQSLGQGPEFLIYFQGTGAADDSGLPNDRFFAVRPEGSVSTLKIQRTERGDSAVYLCASSFASAEQFFGPGTRLTVL.

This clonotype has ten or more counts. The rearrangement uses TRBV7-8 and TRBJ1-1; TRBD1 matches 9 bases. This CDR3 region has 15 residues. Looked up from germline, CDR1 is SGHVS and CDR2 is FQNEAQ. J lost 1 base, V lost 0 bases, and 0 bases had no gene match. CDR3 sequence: CASSLADRGNTEAFF. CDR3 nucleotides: TGTGCCAGCAGCTTAGCGGACAGGGGGAACACTGAAGCTTTCTTT.

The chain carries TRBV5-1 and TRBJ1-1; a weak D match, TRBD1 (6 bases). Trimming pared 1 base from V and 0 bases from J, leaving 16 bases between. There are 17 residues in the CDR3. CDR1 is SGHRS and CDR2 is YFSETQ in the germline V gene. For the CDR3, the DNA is TGCGCCAGCAGCTTGATCAGGGGCGGGAACTTGAACACTGAAGCTTTCTTT. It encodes CASSLIRGGNLNTEAFF.

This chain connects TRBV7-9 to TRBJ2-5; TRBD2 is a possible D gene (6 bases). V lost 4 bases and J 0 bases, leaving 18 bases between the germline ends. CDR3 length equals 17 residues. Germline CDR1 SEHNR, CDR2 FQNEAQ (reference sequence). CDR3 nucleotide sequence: TGTGCCAGCAGCTCAGGAATACTAGCATCGAACCAAGAGACCCAGTACTTC. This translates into CASSSGILASNQETQYF.

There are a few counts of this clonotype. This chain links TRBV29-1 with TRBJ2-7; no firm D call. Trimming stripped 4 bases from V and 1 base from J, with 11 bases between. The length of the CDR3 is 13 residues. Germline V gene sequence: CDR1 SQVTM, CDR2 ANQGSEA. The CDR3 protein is CSVVWLTSYEQYF. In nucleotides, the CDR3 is TGCAGCGTTGTCTGGTTAACGTCCTACGAGCAGTACTTC.

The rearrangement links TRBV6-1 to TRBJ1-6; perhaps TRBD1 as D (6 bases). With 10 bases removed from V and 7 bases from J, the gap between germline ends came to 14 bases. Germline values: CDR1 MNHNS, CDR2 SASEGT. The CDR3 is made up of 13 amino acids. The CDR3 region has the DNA TGTGCCACCAGACAGGCACTGAATTCACCCCTCCACTTT. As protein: CATRQALNSPLHF.

CDR3: CAISYRNQETQYF. In DNA, the CDR3 is TGTGCCATCAGTTACAGGAACCAAGAGACCCAGTACTTC. The chain recombines TRBV10-3 with TRBJ2-5, with D maybe TRBD1 (5 bases). V was pared by 5 bases and J by 0 bases, with 7 bases between. The germline gives CDR1 ENHRY, CDR2 SYGVKD. This CDR3 has 13 amino acids.

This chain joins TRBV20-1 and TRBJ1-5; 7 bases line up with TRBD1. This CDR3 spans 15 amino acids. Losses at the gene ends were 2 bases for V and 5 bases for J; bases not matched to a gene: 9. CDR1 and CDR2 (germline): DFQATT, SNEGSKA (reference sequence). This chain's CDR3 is CSARTSGQRYQPQHF. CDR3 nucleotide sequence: TGCAGTGCTAGAACTTCGGGACAGCGTTATCAGCCCCAGCATTTT.

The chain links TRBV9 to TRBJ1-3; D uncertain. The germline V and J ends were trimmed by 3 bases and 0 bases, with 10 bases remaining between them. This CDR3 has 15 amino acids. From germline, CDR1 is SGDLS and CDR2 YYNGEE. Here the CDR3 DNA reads TGTGCCAGCAGCGGTGCTGAAAGCTCTGGAAACACCATATATTTT. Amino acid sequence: CASSGAESSGNTIYF.

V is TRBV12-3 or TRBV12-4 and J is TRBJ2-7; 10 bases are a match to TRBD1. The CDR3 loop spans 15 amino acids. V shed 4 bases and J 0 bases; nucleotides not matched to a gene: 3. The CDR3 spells CASSYGTGVSYEQYF. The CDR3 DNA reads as TGTGCCAGCAGTTACGGGACAGGGGTCTCCTACGAGCAGTACTTC.

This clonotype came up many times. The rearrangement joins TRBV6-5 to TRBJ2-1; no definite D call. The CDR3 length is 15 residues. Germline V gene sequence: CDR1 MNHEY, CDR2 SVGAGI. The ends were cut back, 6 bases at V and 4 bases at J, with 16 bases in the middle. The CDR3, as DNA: TGTGCCAGCAGAAAGGACGGACCGCCTTACAATGAGCAGTTCTTC. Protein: CASRKDGPPYNEQFF.

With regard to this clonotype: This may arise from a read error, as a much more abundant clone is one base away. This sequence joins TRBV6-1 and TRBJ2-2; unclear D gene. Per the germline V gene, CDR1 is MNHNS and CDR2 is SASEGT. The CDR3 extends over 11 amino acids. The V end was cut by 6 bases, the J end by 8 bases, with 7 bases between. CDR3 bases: TGTGCCAGCAGCCCGGTTGGGGAGCTGTTTTTT. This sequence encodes CASSPVGELFF.

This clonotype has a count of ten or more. CDR3: CASSTLGAGYTF. Written as DNA, the CDR3 is TGCGCCAGCAGCACCCTTGGGGCTGGCTACACCTTC. The chain has TRBV5-1 and TRBJ1-2; D perhaps matches TRBD1 (5 bases). CDR3 size: 12 residues. Trimming stripped 4 bases from V and 7 bases from J, with 11 bases between. From germline, CDR1 is SGHRS and CDR2 YFSETQ.

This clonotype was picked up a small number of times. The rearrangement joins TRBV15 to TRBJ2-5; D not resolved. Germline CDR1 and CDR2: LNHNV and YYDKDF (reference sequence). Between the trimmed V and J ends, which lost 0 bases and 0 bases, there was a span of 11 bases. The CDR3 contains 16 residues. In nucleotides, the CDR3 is TGTGCCACCAGCAGAGATACCCTGTCCTACCAAGAGACCCAGTACTTC. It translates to CATSRDTLSYQETQYF.

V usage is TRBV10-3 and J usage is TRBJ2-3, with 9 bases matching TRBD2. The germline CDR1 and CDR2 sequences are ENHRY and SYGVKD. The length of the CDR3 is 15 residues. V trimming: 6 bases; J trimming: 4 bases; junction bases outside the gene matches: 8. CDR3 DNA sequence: TGTGCCATCAGATCTAGCGGGGTAGGCTCAGATACGCAGTATTTT. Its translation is CAIRSSGVGSDTQYF.

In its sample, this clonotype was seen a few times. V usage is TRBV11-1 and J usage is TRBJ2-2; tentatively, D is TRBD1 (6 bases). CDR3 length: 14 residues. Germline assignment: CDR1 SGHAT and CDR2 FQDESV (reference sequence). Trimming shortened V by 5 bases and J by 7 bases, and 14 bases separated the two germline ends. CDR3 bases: TGTGCCAGCAGCGGAACAGGGTATTTCGGGGAGCTGTTTTTT. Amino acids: CASSGTGYFGELFF.

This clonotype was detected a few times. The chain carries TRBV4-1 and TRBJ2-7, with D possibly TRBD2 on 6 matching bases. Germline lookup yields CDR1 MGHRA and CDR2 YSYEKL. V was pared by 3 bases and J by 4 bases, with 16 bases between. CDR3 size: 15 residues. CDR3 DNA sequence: TGCGCCAGCAGCCAGGGACCCCAGGCGGGGTACGAGCAGTACGTC. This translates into CASSQGPQAGYEQYV.

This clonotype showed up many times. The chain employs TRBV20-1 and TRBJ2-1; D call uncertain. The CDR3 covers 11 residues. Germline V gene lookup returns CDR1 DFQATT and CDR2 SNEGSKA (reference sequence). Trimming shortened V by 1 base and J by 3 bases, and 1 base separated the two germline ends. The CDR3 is CSARVYNEQFF. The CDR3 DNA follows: TGCAGTGCTAGAGTCTACAATGAGCAGTTCTTC.

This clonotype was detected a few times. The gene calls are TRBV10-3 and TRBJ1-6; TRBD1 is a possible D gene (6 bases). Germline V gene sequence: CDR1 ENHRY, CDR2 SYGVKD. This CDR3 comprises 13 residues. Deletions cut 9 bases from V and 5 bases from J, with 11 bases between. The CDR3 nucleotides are TGTGCCATATCGGACAGAGATAATTCACCCCTCCACTTT. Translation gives CAISDRDNSPLHF.

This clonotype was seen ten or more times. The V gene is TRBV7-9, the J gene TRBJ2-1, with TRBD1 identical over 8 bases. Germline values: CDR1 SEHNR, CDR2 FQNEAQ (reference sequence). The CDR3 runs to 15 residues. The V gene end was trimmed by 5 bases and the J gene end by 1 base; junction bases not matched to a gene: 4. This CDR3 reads CASSPRTGSYNEQFF. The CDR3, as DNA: TGTGCCAGCAGCCCACGGACAGGGTCCTACAATGAGCAGTTCTTC.